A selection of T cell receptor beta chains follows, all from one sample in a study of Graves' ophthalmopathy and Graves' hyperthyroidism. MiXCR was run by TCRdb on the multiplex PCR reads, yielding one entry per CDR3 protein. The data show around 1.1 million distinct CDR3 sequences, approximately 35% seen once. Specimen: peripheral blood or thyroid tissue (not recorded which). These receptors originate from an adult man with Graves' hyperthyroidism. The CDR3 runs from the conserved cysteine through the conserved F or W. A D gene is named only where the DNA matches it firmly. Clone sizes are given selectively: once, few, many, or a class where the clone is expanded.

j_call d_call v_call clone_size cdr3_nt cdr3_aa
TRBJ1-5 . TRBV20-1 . TGCAGTGCTAGTAGCGGGGGTTTCGGGGGCCGGCAGCATTTT CSASSGGFGGRQHF
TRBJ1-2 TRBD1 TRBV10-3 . TGTGCCAGCAGTGACCCAAACTTAGGGGGCAACCTGGTCTTC CASSDPNLGGNLVF
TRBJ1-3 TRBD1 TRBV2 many TGTGCCAGCAGTGGGGGACAGGGCAGAGGAAACACCATATATTTT CASSGGQGRGNTIYF
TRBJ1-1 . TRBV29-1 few TGCAGCGTTGAATCATACGGGGGCACTGAAGCTTTCTTT CSVESYGGTEAFF
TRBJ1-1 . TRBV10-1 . TGCGCCAGCAGCTTGGCCACTATGGGGGATACGAACACTGAAGCTTTCTTT CASSLATMGDTNTEAFF
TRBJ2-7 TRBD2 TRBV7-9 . TGTGCCAGCAGTGCTAGCGGGGGGCCCTACGAGCAGTACTTC CASSASGGPYEQYF
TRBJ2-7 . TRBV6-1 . TGTGCCAGCAGTTACAACAGGGACGAGCAGTACTTC CASSYNRDEQYF
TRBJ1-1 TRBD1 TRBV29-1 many TGCAGCGTCACTTGGACAGGGACAGACACTGAAGCTTTCTTT CSVTWTGTDTEAFF
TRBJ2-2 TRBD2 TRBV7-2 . TGTGCCAGCAGCTCAGACGCGCTAGCGGGATCTACCGGGGAGCTGTTTTTT CASSSDALAGSTGELFF
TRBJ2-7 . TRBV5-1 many TGCGCCAGCAGCTTGTTGTCGCAGAACTACGAGCAGTACTTC CASSLLSQNYEQYF
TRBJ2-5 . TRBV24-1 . TGTGCCACGGACCCCTCCGCGGACCAGTACTTC CATDPSADQYF
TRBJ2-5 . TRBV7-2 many TGTGCCAGCAGCTACAGACGGATCCAAGAGACCCAGTACTTC CASSYRRIQETQYF
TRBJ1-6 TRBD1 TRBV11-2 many TGTGCCAGCAGCTCCCTGACAGGGGGAAATTCACCCCTCCACTTT CASSSLTGGNSPLHF
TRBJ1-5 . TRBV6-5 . TGTGCCAGCCATTTGGTAGGGGGCAATCAGCCCCAGCATTTT CASHLVGGNQPQHF
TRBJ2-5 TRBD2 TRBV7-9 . TGTGCCAGCAGCTTGAGACGGACTAGCGGGGGGGCGGAGACCCAGTACTTC CASSLRRTSGGAETQYF
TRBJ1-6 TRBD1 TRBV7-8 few TGTGCCACCCGTGGACAGGGGGCTTCACCCCTCCACTTT CATRGQGASPLHF
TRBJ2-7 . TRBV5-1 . TGCGCCAGCAGCCATCTAGGGGGTCCATCCTACGAGCAGTACTTC CASSHLGGPSYEQYF
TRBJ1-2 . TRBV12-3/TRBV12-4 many TGTGCCAGCAGGGCACAGGTTACCAACTATGGCTACACCTTC CASRAQVTNYGYTF
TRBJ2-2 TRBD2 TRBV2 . TGTGCCGGCAGCGGGACTAGCGGGAGTCGTACCGGGGAGCTGTTTTTT CAGSGTSGSRTGELFF
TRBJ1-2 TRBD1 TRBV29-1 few TGCAGCGTTGCCACGGACAGGGACGATGGCTACACCTTC CSVATDRDDGYTF
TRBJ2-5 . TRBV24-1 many TGTGCCACCAGTGAACCACTTCGGGAGACCCAGTACTTC CATSEPLRETQYF
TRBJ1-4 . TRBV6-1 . TGTGCCAGCAGTGAATCGGGGCGGCCTAATGAAAAACTGTTTTTT CASSESGRPNEKLFF
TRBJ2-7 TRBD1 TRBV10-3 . TGTGCCACCACGAGGACAGGGTACTCTTACGAGCAGTACTTC CATTRTGYSYEQYF
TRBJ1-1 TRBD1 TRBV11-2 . TGTGCCAGCAGCACCAAGGGGACAGGCCTCTCCATGGACACTGAAGCTTTCTTT CASSTKGTGLSMDTEAFF
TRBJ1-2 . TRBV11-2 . TGTGCCGGGCGACGGCCCGCCGGGTGTGGCTACACCTTC CAGRRPAGCGYTF
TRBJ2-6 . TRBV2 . TGTGCCAGCAGTGGGAAGGAGGGAAACTCTGGGGCCAACGTCCTGACTTTC CASSGKEGNSGANVLTF
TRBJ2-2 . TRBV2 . TGTGCCAGCAGTGAAGCAGCGAGTAGTGTCACCGGGGAGCTGTTTTTT CASSEAASSVTGELFF
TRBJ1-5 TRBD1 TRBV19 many TGTGCCAGTAGTTGGACAGGGTCAGGCCAGCCCCAGCATTTT CASSWTGSGQPQHF
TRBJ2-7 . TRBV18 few TGTGCCAGCTCACCAGAGGAGTACGAGCAGTACTTC CASSPEEYEQYF
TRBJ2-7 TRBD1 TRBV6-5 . TGTGCCAGCAGTTACTCGGGGACAGGGGGCGTTTACGAGCAGTACTTC CASSYSGTGGVYEQYF
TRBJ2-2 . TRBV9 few TGTGCCAGCAGTCCCGTATGGGGTAACACCGGGGAGCTGTTTTTT CASSPVWGNTGELFF
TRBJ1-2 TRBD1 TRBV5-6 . TGTGCCAGCAGCCCGACAGGGGTGGAAGGCTACACCTTC CASSPTGVEGYTF
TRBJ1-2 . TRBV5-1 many TGCGCCAGCAGCTTGTGGGGGCCGGGTTCGGACTATGGCTACACCTTC CASSLWGPGSDYGYTF
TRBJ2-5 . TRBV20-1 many TGCAGTGCTAGAGATAACTTGAGGGACCAAGAGACCCAGTACTTC CSARDNLRDQETQYF
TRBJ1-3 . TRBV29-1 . TGCAGCGCTCGGGACGGCTCCTATGGCTACACCATATATTTT CSARDGSYGYTIYF